The source of this TCR beta chain is a study of cytomegalovirus exposure and HLA in healthy donors. Study results and limitations: Per a later analysis, about 17,000 TCR beta sequences showed association with HLA alleles at 0.05 false discovery rate. The CMV antigen specificity of a few CMV-associated chains was confirmed through in vitro analysis. DRB1 had the most TCR associations and HLA-C the fewest, a later analysis found, with rates varying by HLA locus.

About this clone itself: Its specificity is not known.

In germline, CDR1 is MDHEN, CDR2 SYDVKM. V gave up 5 bases and J gave up 2 bases, with 10 bases separating them. The CDR3 runs to 13 residues. The PCR made use of 60 Vbeta and 13 Jbeta primers. Profiled with immunoSEQ multiplex PCR; TCRdb holds only in-frame clones, not every one. The data show around 120,000 clones, with less than 20% seen just once and 1.9% held by the top ten. The chain uses TRBV28 and TRBJ2-7, with D perhaps matching TRBD1 (5 bases). The source is a woman between 18 and 29 years old in good health and CMV-seronegative. Sequencing was carried out using PBMCs. The CDR3 here is CASSQTATYEQYF. Here the CDR3 DNA reads TGTGCCAGCAGTCAGACAGCAACCTACGAGCAGTACTTC.